These 4 T cell receptor beta chains share one sample of origin, sequenced in a study of shared clonotypes between healthy human individuals. Method: immunoSEQ multiplex PCR; TCRdb's copy keeps in-frame clones and lacks some. Of some 2,000,000 clones listed, more than 90% were seen once; the top ten hold about 0.13%. The material sequenced was naive CD4+ T cells sorted from blood. Subset denoted: CD45RA+ positively selected. Receptors were obtained from a young man in good health.

The rearrangement links TRBV6-5 to TRBJ2-7; D is possibly TRBD1 (5 bases). This CDR3 is 15 amino acids long. From germline, CDR1 is MNHEY and CDR2 SVGAGI. Trimming left V 0 bases short and J 3 bases short, with 12 bases between. The CDR3 sequence is CASSYSTVQGYEQYF. CDR3 bases: TGTGCCAGCAGTTACTCGACGGTCCAGGGCTACGAGCAGTACTTC.

The CDR3 here is CASSQVAGGVETQYF. CDR3 DNA: TGCGCCAGCAGCCAAGTAGCGGGAGGAGTAGAGACCCAGTACTTC. V and J are TRBV4-1 and TRBJ2-5, with TRBD2 identical over 10 bases. Germline-derived CDR1 and CDR2 are MGHRA and YSYEKL. The CDR3 totals 15 residues. J gave up 4 bases and V 1 base, and 3 bases lay outside the gene matches.

The chain recombines TRBV13 with TRBJ1-3, with D tentatively TRBD1 (6 bases). Germline CDR1 PRHDT, CDR2 FYEKMQ (reference sequence). V lost 5 bases to trimming and J lost 4 bases, with 12 bases between them. This CDR3 is built from 14 residues. This chain's CDR3 is CASSPGTPGNTIYF. The DNA of the CDR3 is TGTGCCAGCAGCCCCGGGACACCAGGAAACACCATATATTTT.

Points on this clone: The identical CDR3 is also encoded by other nucleotide sequences in the sample. The CDR3 nucleotides read TGTGCCAGCTCACCACCGGGGCGTCAAGAGACCCAGTACTTC. As protein: CASSPPGRQETQYF. J is TRBJ2-5 and V is TRBV18; TRBD1 might be the D (5 bases). There are 14 residues in the CDR3. Germline CDR1 KGHSH, CDR2 LQKENI. Trimming shortened V by 0 bases and J by 2 bases, and 7 bases separated the two germline ends.